This is a list of T cell receptor beta chains from one sample in a study of cytomegalovirus exposure and HLA in healthy donors. Clones were read by immunoSEQ multiplex PCR, and TCRdb kept only the in-frame ones, dropping some. The sample contains about 90,000 clones, more than 60% of which appear only once. Sequencing input: PBMCs. The origin of the receptors is a man younger than 40 in good health and CMV-seronegative. Both conserved end residues are part of each CDR3. A D gene is named only where the DNA matches it firmly. Clone sizes are given selectively: once, few, many, or a class where the clone is expanded.

v_call: TRBV5-4
d_call: TRBD1
j_call: TRBJ1-6
clone_size: NA
cdr3_nt: TGTGCCAGCAGCCTCGGACAGGGGGGGAGAAATTCACCCCTCCACTTT
cdr3_aa: CASSLGQGGRNSPLHF

v_call: TRBV2
d_call: TRBD1
j_call: TRBJ2-5
clone_size: few
cdr3_nt: TGTGCCAGCAGCGGGACAGTAAAGACCCAGTACTTC
cdr3_aa: CASSGTVKTQYF

v_call: TRBV5-6
d_call: NA
j_call: TRBJ1-3
clone_size: NA
cdr3_nt: TGTGCCAGCAGCCCAAAGGCGGGGAACAGAAACACCATATATTTT
cdr3_aa: CASSPKAGNRNTIYF

v_call: TRBV4-3
d_call: NA
j_call: TRBJ2-5
clone_size: NA
cdr3_nt: TGCGCCAGCAGCCCCGATCGCGGAGAGACCCAGTACTTC
cdr3_aa: CASSPDRGETQYF

v_call: TRBV19
d_call: TRBD2
j_call: TRBJ2-1
clone_size: NA
cdr3_nt: TGTGCCAGTAGTGTGGGGACTAGCGGGACCTACTACAATGAGCAGTTCTTC
cdr3_aa: CASSVGTSGTYYNEQFF

v_call: TRBV19
d_call: NA
j_call: TRBJ1-5
clone_size: NA
cdr3_nt: TGTGCCAGTAGTATCCTTGCAGGGGAGGGTCAGCCCCAGCATTTT
cdr3_aa: CASSILAGEGQPQHF

v_call: TRBV19
d_call: NA
j_call: TRBJ2-7
clone_size: NA
cdr3_nt: TGTGCCAGTAGTATGACTACCTACTCCTACGAGCAGTACTTC
cdr3_aa: CASSMTTYSYEQYF

v_call: TRBV6-6
d_call: NA
j_call: TRBJ1-2
clone_size: NA
cdr3_nt: TGTGCCAGCAGTCCCTCCCTAACCCCTGCGTTCTATGGCTACACCTTC
cdr3_aa: CASSPSLTPAFYGYTF

v_call: TRBV10-3
d_call: NA
j_call: TRBJ2-1
clone_size: once
cdr3_nt: TGTGCCATCAGTGGTTCCAGTTCGGACTATCTTGTGTGGTTCTTC
cdr3_aa: CAISGSSSDYLVWFF

v_call: TRBV6-6
d_call: NA
j_call: TRBJ1-1
clone_size: NA
cdr3_nt: TGTGCCAGCAGTTACGGGGGGGCCCGGTCAACTGAAGCTTTCTTT
cdr3_aa: CASSYGGARSTEAFF

v_call: TRBV5-1
d_call: NA
j_call: TRBJ1-1
clone_size: NA
cdr3_nt: TGCGCCAGCAGCTTGGGGGCAGGGGTGAACACTGAAGCTTTCTTT
cdr3_aa: CASSLGAGVNTEAFF

v_call: TRBV28
d_call: TRBD1
j_call: TRBJ1-1
clone_size: NA
cdr3_nt: TGTGCCAGCAGTTTGTTACCCACAGGGGCAGGGAACACTGAAGCTTTCTTT
cdr3_aa: CASSLLPTGAGNTEAFF

v_call: TRBV27
d_call: TRBD1
j_call: TRBJ2-7
clone_size: NA
cdr3_nt: TGTGCCAGCAGTTCACAGGGGACGGGAATCTACGAGCAGTACTTC
cdr3_aa: CASSSQGTGIYEQYF

v_call: TRBV4-1
d_call: NA
j_call: TRBJ1-4
clone_size: few
cdr3_nt: TGCGCCAGCAGCCTAGGGGTTTTGGATGAAAAACTGTTTTTT
cdr3_aa: CASSLGVLDEKLFF

v_call: TRBV18
d_call: NA
j_call: TRBJ1-5
clone_size: once
cdr3_nt: TGTGCCAGCTCAACCCAGGGGTCTCAGCCCCAGCATTTT
cdr3_aa: CASSTQGSQPQHF

v_call: TRBV6-4
d_call: NA
j_call: TRBJ2-1
clone_size: NA
cdr3_nt: TGTGCCAGCAGTGACTCGTTTGGACGGGGATACAATGAGCAGTTCTTC
cdr3_aa: CASSDSFGRGYNEQFF

v_call: TRBV7-2
d_call: NA
j_call: TRBJ2-7
clone_size: NA
cdr3_nt: TGTGCCAGCAGCTTAGCGGGCAGGGTCTACGAGCAGTACTTC
cdr3_aa: CASSLAGRVYEQYF

v_call: TRBV27
d_call: TRBD2
j_call: TRBJ2-6
clone_size: once
cdr3_nt: TGTGCCAGCAGTCCCCCCCTAGCGGGGGGCTCTGGGGCCAACGTCCTGACTTTC
cdr3_aa: CASSPPLAGGSGANVLTF

v_call: TRBV6-1
d_call: TRBD1
j_call: TRBJ2-7
clone_size: NA
cdr3_nt: TGTGCCAGCGCTGACAGGGTCCCCCTCGAGCAGTACTTC
cdr3_aa: CASADRVPLEQYF

v_call: TRBV6-5
d_call: TRBD1
j_call: TRBJ2-1
clone_size: few
cdr3_nt: TGTGCCAGCCGGACAGGCCGATTCAATGAGCAGTTCTTC
cdr3_aa: CASRTGRFNEQFF

v_call: TRBV5-1
d_call: NA
j_call: TRBJ1-1
clone_size: NA
cdr3_nt: TGCGCCAGCAGAGACCTGCAGGGGCTGTACACTGAAGCTTTCTTT
cdr3_aa: CASRDLQGLYTEAFF

v_call: TRBV5-6
d_call: TRBD1
j_call: TRBJ1-1
clone_size: NA
cdr3_nt: TGTGCCAGCAGCTTGGCCTCCGGACAGGGGGCCGGAGCTGAAGCTTTCTTT
cdr3_aa: CASSLASGQGAGAEAFF

v_call: TRBV5-6
d_call: TRBD1
j_call: TRBJ1-2
clone_size: once
cdr3_nt: TGTGCCAGCAGCTTGTATCGGACAGGTGGATCTAACTATGGCTACACCTTC
cdr3_aa: CASSLYRTGGSNYGYTF

v_call: TRBV30
d_call: TRBD1
j_call: TRBJ2-7
clone_size: once
cdr3_nt: TGTGCCTGGAGTTCCTCAGGGGGCTACGAGCAGTACTTC
cdr3_aa: CAWSSSGGYEQYF

v_call: TRBV27
d_call: NA
j_call: TRBJ1-6
clone_size: NA
cdr3_nt: TGTGCCAGCAGTGTAAAAAGGGGTTCACCCCTCCACTTT
cdr3_aa: CASSVKRGSPLHF

v_call: TRBV30
d_call: NA
j_call: TRBJ1-1
clone_size: NA
cdr3_nt: TGTGCCTGGAGCCCCGCGGACACTGTGAACACTGAAGCTTTCTTT
cdr3_aa: CAWSPADTVNTEAFF

v_call: TRBV28
d_call: NA
j_call: TRBJ2-2
clone_size: NA
cdr3_nt: TGTGCCAGCAGTTTATCGGGGGCGAACACCGGGGAGCTGTTTTTT
cdr3_aa: CASSLSGANTGELFF

v_call: TRBV7-2
d_call: TRBD2
j_call: TRBJ2-7
clone_size: NA
cdr3_nt: TGTGCCAGCAGCTTAAGTGTTACAGCGGGGGCCTCCTTCTACGAGCAGTACTTC
cdr3_aa: CASSLSVTAGASFYEQYF

v_call: TRBV28
d_call: TRBD2
j_call: TRBJ2-5
clone_size: NA
cdr3_nt: TGTGCCAGCAGGTCGACTAGCGGGGCACCACCAGAAGAGACCCAGTACTTC
cdr3_aa: CASRSTSGAPPEETQYF

v_call: TRBV15
d_call: TRBD2
j_call: TRBJ2-3
clone_size: few
cdr3_nt: TGTGCCACCAGCAGAGGTAGCGGGGGGCTCACAGATACGCAGTATTTT
cdr3_aa: CATSRGSGGLTDTQYF

v_call: TRBV20-1
d_call: NA
j_call: TRBJ1-2
clone_size: NA
cdr3_nt: TGCAGTGTACAGGCGGACTATGGCTACACCTTC
cdr3_aa: CSVQADYGYTF

v_call: TRBV10-3
d_call: NA
j_call: TRBJ2-2
clone_size: NA
cdr3_nt: TGTGCCATCAGCATCCCCCGGGGGGAGCTGTTTTTT
cdr3_aa: CAISIPRGELFF

v_call: TRBV13
d_call: TRBD1
j_call: TRBJ1-5
clone_size: NA
cdr3_nt: TGTGCCAGCAGCTTAGGCAGGTTGACAGGGGGACAGCCCCAGCATTTT
cdr3_aa: CASSLGRLTGGQPQHF

v_call: TRBV6-1
d_call: NA
j_call: TRBJ1-1
clone_size: NA
cdr3_nt: TGTGCCAGCAGTTCCATCCACACGAACACTGAAGCTTTCTTT
cdr3_aa: CASSSIHTNTEAFF

v_call: TRBV7-2
d_call: NA
j_call: TRBJ2-2
clone_size: NA
cdr3_nt: TGTGCCAGCAGCCCGGCTCCCAGGGGGGACACCGGGGAGCTGTTTTTT
cdr3_aa: CASSPAPRGDTGELFF

v_call: TRBV19
d_call: TRBD1
j_call: TRBJ2-5
clone_size: NA
cdr3_nt: TGTGCCAGTAGTACCGGGACAGGGCGGGAGACCCAGTACTTC
cdr3_aa: CASSTGTGRETQYF

v_call: TRBV18
d_call: NA
j_call: TRBJ1-1
clone_size: NA
cdr3_nt: TGTGCCAGCTCACTAAAGGCGGGGCCGGGAATGAACACTGAAGCTTTCTTT
cdr3_aa: CASSLKAGPGMNTEAFF

v_call: TRBV2
d_call: TRBD1
j_call: TRBJ2-5
clone_size: NA
cdr3_nt: TGTGCCAGCAGTTCTCGGGCAGGGGGCCGGGAGACCCAGTACTTC
cdr3_aa: CASSSRAGGRETQYF

v_call: TRBV5-1
d_call: NA
j_call: TRBJ1-2
clone_size: NA
cdr3_nt: TGCGCCAGCAGCTTAGACAGCTACGGCTACACCTTC
cdr3_aa: CASSLDSYGYTF

v_call: TRBV7-9
d_call: TRBD2
j_call: TRBJ2-5
clone_size: NA
cdr3_nt: TGTGCCAGCAGCTTAATTAGCGGGAAAGAGACCCAGTACTTC
cdr3_aa: CASSLISGKETQYF

v_call: TRBV5-1
d_call: NA
j_call: TRBJ1-2
clone_size: NA
cdr3_nt: TGCGCCAGCAGCATAGACAGGTCCTATGGCTACACCTTC
cdr3_aa: CASSIDRSYGYTF

v_call: TRBV27
d_call: TRBD1
j_call: TRBJ1-4
clone_size: NA
cdr3_nt: TGTGCCAGCAGTACATGGGACAGGGGTATCGGTAATGAAAAACTGTTTTTT
cdr3_aa: CASSTWDRGIGNEKLFF

v_call: TRBV29-1
d_call: TRBD1
j_call: TRBJ2-1
clone_size: NA
cdr3_nt: TGCAGCGTCACAACTTTCGGACAGGGGGTCTCCTACAATGAGCAGTTCTTC
cdr3_aa: CSVTTFGQGVSYNEQFF

v_call: TRBV14
d_call: NA
j_call: TRBJ2-7
clone_size: once
cdr3_nt: TGTGCCAGCAGCCAAGGTCGGGGAACCTACGAGCAGTACTTC
cdr3_aa: CASSQGRGTYEQYF

v_call: TRBV7-2
d_call: NA
j_call: TRBJ1-4
clone_size: NA
cdr3_nt: TGTGCCAGCAGCCCTTTGACAGGTCCTAATGAAAAACTGTTTTTT
cdr3_aa: CASSPLTGPNEKLFF

v_call: TRBV7-6
d_call: TRBD1
j_call: TRBJ1-2
clone_size: NA
cdr3_nt: TGTGCCAGCAGCGCACAGGGGATTCATGGCTACACCTTC
cdr3_aa: CASSAQGIHGYTF

v_call: TRBV11-2
d_call: NA
j_call: TRBJ2-2
clone_size: NA
cdr3_nt: TGTGCCAGCAGCGTTTGGACAGTGAACACCGGGGAGCTGTTTTTT
cdr3_aa: CASSVWTVNTGELFF

v_call: TRBV6-1
d_call: NA
j_call: TRBJ2-3
clone_size: NA
cdr3_nt: TGTGCCAGCAGAATGGGGGGAAGCACAGATACGCAGTATTTT
cdr3_aa: CASRMGGSTDTQYF

v_call: TRBV27
d_call: NA
j_call: TRBJ1-5
clone_size: NA
cdr3_nt: TGTGCCAGCAGCTTGACTGCCTACGATCAGCCCCAGCATTTT
cdr3_aa: CASSLTAYDQPQHF

v_call: TRBV19
d_call: NA
j_call: TRBJ2-5
clone_size: NA
cdr3_nt: TGTGCCAGTAGTCCGACGACAGGAGTACAAGAGACCCAGTACTTC
cdr3_aa: CASSPTTGVQETQYF